The TCR beta chain described here comes from a study of cytomegalovirus exposure and HLA in healthy donors. PCR amplification relied on 60 Vbeta primers (plus 13 Jbeta primers). TCRdb keeps only in-frame clones here, not all; method: immunoSEQ multiplex PCR. There are roughly 230,000 clones in the sample; about nine tenths occur only once, and about 1.7% lies in the top ten. Germline-derived CDR1 and CDR2 are SNHLY and FYNNEI. J was trimmed by 6 bases and V by 2 bases; bases with no gene match: 3. The CDR3 is made up of 15 amino acids. The specimen sequenced was PBMCs. This clonotype was sampled from a girl aged 2-10 years in good health and CMV-seronegative. The chain combines TRBV2 with TRBJ1-5; 11 nucleotides line up with TRBD1. CDR3 amino acids: CASSESGTGGQPQHF. The CDR3 nucleotides are TGTGCCAGCAGTGAATCAGGGACAGGGGGTCAGCCCCAGCATTTT.